The source of this TCR beta chain is a study of T cells in Graves' hyperthyroidism and ophthalmopathy. Study summary: Prior to any treatment, at the point of initial diagnosis, peripheral blood was collected.

About this clonotype: Its target is unknown.

Exclusion of a patient resulted from uncontrolled infection, other autoimmune disease, pregnancy or lactation. TCR beta CDR3 sequences were amplified from RNA transcripts. The HTBI primer set drove a first-round RT-PCR of the TCR CDR3. MiXCR, applied by TCRdb to the multiplex PCR reads, yields one record per CDR3 protein. The sample carries 600,000 to 850,000 distinct CDR3 sequences, 18% recorded once. This CDR3 has 15 amino acids. Germline V gene sequence: CDR1 KGHSH, CDR2 LQKENI. The J segment lost 8 bases and the V segment lost 3 bases, leaving 6 bases of the junction unmatched. Notes on the study in general: Ophthalmopathy got predicted by the model a median roughly 6.1 months before its onset.

The rearrangement links TRBV18 to TRBJ1-6; 8 nucleotides line up with TRBD1. Source material: blood. The sequence was obtained from a woman between 50 and 59 years old with Graves' hyperthyroidism that later progressed to Graves' ophthalmopathy. CDR3 nucleotides: TGTGCCAGCTCACCTCGGACAGGGATTGATTCACCCCTCCACTTT. This sequence encodes CASSPRTGIDSPLHF.